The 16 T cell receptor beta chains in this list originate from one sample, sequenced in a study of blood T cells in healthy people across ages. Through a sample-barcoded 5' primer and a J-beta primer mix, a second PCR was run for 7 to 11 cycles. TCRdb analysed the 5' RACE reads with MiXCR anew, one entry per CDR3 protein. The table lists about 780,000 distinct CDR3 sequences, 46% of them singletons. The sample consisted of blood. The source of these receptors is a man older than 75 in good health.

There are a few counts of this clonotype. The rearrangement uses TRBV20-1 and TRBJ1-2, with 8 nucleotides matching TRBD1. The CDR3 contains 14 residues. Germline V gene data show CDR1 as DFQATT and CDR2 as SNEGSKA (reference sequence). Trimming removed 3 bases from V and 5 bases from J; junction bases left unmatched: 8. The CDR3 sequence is CSASTLRTGYGYTF. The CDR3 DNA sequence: TGCAGTGCTAGTACCCTGAGGACAGGGTATGGCTACACCTTC.

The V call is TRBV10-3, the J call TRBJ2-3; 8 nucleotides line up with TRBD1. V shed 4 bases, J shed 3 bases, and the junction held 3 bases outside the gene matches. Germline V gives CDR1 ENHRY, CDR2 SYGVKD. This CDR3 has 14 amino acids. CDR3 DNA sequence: TGTGCCATCAGTGTGGACAGGGAGACAGATACGCAGTATTTT. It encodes CAISVDRETDTQYF.

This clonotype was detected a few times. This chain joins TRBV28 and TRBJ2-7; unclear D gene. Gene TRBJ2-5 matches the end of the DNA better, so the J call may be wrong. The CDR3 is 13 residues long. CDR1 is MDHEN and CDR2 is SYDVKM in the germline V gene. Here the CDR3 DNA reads TGTGCCAGCAGTTTATTCTATTCAAAGACCCAGTACTTC. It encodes CASSLFYSKTQYF.

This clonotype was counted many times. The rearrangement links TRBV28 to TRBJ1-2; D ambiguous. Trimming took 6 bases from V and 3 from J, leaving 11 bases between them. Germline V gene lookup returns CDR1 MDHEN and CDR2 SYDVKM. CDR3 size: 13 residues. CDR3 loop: CASSAHSYYGYTF. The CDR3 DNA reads TGTGCCAGCAGCGCTCACTCTTACTATGGCTACACCTTC.

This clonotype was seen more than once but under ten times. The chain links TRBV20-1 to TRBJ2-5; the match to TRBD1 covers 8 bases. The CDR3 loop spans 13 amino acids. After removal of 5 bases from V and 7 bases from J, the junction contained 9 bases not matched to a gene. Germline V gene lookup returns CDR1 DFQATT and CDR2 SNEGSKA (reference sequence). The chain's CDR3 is CSAGLQGGGTQYF. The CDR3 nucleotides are TGCAGTGCTGGATTACAGGGGGGTGGGACCCAGTACTTC.

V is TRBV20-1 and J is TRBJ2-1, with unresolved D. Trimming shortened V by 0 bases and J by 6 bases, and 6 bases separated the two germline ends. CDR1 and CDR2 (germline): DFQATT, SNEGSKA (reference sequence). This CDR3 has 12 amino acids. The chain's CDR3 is CSARDPPNEQFF. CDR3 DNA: TGCAGTGCTAGAGATCCCCCCAATGAGCAGTTCTTC.

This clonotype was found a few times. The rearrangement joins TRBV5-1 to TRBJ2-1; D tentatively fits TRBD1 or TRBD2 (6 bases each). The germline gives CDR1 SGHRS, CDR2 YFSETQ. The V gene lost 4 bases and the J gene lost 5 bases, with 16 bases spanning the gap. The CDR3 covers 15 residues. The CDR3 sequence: CASSPDGGGNNEQFF. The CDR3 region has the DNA TGCGCCAGCAGCCCGGACGGAGGGGGAAACAATGAGCAGTTCTTC.

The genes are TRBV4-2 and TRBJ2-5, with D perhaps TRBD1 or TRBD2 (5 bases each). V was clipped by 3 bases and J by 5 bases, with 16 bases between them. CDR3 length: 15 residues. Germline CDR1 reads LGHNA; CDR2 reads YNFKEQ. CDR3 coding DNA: TGTGCCAGCAGCCAGCCCGGGACCAGTGATGAGACCCAGTACTTC. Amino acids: CASSQPGTSDETQYF.

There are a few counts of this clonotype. The chain's CDR3 is CATSDFVGGSYEQYF. CDR3 nucleotides: TGTGCCACCAGTGATTTTGTGGGGGGGTCCTACGAGCAGTACTTC. The chain carries TRBV24-1 and TRBJ2-7, with 7 bases matching TRBD2. Unmatched junction bases numbered 3, after V lost 1 base and J lost 1 base. The CDR3 runs to 15 residues. The germline gives CDR1 KGHDR, CDR2 SFDVKD.

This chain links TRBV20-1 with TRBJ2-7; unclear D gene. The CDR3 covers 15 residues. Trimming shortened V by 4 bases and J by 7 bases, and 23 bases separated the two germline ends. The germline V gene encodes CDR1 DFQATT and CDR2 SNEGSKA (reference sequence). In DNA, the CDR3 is TGCAGTGCTAAAAAAACGGGCCCCACCCCTGGGGAGCAGTACTTC. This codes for CSAKKTGPTPGEQYF.

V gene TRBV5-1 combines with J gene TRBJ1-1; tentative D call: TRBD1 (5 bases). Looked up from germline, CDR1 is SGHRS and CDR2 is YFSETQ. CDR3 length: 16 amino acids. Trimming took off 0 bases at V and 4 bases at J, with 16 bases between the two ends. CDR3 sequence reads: CASSLDGPGRGTEAFF. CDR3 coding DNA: TGCGCCAGCAGCTTGGATGGGCCGGGACGGGGCACTGAAGCTTTCTTT.

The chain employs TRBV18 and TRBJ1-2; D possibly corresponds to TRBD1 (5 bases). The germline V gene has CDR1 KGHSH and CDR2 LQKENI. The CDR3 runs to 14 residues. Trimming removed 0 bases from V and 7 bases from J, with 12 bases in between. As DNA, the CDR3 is TGTGCCAGCTCACCACCTTCAGGGCTACGTGGCTACACCTTC. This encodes CASSPPSGLRGYTF.

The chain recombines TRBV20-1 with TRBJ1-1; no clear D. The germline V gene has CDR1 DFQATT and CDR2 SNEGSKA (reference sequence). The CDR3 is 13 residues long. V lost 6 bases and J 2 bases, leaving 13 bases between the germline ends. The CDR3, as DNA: TGCAGTGCCCCGAGGGAAGTAAACACTGAAGCTTTCTTT. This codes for CSAPREVNTEAFF.

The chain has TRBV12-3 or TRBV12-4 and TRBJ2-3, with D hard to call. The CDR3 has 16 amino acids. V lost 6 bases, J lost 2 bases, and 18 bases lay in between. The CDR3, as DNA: TGTGCCAGCAGCCTTGAAGGAAGGTTAAACACAGATACGCAGTATTTT. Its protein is CASSLEGRLNTDTQYF.

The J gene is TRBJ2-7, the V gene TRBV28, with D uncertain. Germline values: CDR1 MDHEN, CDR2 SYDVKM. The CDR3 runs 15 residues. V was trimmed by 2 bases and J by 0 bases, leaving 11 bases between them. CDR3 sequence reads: CASSLLLGSSYEQYF. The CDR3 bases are TGTGCCAGCAGTTTACTTCTCGGTAGCTCCTACGAGCAGTACTTC.

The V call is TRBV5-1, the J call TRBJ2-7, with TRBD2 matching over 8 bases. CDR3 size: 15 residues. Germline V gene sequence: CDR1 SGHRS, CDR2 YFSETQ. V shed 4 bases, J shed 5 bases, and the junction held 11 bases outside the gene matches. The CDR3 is CASSGGSGSPHEQYF. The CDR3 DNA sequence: TGCGCCAGCAGCGGGGGGAGCGGGAGTCCCCACGAGCAGTACTTC.